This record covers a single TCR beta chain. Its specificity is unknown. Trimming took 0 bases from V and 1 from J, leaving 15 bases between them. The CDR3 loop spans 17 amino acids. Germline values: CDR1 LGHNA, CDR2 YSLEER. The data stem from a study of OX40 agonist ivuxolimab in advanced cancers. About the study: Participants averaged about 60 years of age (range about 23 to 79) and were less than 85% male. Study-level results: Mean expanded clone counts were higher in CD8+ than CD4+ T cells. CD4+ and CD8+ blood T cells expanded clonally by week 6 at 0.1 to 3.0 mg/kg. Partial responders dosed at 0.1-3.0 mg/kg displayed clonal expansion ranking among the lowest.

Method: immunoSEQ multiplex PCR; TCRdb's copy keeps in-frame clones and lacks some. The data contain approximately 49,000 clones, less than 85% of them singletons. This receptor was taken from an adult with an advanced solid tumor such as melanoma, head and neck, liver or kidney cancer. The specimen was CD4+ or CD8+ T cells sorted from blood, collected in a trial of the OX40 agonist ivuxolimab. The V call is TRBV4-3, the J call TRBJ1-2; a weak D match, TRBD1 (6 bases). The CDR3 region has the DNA TGCGCCAGCAGCCAAGATTTCCAGGGGTATATTAACTATGGCTACACCTTC. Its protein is CASSQDFQGYINYGYTF.